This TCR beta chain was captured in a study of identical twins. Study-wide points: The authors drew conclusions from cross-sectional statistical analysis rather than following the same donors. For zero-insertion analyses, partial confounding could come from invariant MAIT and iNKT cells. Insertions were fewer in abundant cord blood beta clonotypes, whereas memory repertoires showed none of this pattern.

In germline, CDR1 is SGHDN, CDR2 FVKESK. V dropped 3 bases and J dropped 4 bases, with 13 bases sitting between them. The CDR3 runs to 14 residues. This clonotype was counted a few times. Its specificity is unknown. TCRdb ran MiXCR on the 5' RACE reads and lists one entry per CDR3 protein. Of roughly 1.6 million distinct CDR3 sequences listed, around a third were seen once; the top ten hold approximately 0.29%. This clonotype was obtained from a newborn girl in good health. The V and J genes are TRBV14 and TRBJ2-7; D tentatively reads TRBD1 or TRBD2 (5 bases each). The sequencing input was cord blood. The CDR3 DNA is TGTGCCAGCAGCCATACCAGTGAGGGGTACGAGCAGTACTTC. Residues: CASSHTSEGYEQYF.